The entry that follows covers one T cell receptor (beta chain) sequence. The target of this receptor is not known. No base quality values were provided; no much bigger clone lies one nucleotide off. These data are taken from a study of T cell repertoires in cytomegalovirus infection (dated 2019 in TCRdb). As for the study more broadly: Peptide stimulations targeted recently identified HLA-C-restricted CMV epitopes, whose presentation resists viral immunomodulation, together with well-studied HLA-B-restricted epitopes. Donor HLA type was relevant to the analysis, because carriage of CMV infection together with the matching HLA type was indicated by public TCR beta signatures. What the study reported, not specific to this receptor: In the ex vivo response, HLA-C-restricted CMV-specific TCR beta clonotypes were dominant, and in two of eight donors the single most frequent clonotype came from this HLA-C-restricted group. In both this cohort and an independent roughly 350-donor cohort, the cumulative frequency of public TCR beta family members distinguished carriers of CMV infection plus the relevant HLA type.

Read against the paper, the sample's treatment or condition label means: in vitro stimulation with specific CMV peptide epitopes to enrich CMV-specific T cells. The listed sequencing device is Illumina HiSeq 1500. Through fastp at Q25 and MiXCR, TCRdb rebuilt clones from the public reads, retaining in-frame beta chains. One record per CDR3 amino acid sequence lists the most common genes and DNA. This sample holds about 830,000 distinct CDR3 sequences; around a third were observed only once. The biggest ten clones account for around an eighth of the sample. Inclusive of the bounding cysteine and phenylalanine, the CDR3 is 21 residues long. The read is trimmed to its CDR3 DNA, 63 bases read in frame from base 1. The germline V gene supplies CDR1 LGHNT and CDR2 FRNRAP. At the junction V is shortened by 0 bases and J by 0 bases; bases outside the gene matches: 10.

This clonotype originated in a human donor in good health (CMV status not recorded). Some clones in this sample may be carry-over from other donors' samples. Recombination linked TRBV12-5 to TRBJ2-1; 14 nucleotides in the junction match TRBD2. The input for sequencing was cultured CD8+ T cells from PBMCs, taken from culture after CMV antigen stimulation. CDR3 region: CASGLVRLTSGGESSYNEQFF. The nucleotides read TGTGCTAGTGGTTTGGTACGGTTGACTAGCGGGGGGGAGAGCTCCTACAATGAGCAGTTCTTC.